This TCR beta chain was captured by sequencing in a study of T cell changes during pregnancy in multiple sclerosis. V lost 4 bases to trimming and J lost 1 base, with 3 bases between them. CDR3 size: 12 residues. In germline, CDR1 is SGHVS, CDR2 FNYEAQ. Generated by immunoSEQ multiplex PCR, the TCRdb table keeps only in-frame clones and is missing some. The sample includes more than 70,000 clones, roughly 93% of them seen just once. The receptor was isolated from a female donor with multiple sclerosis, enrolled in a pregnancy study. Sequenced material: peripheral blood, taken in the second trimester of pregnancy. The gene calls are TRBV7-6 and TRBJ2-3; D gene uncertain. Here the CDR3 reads CASSSGTDTQYF. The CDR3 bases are TGTGCCAGCAGCTCGGGCACAGATACGCAGTATTTT. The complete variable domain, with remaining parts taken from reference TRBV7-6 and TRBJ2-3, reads GAGVSQSPRYKVTKRGQDVALRCDPISGHVSLYWYRQALGQGPEFLTYFNYEAQQDKSGLPNDRFSAERPEGSISTLTIQRTEQRDSAMYRCASSSGTDTQYFGPGTRLTVL.